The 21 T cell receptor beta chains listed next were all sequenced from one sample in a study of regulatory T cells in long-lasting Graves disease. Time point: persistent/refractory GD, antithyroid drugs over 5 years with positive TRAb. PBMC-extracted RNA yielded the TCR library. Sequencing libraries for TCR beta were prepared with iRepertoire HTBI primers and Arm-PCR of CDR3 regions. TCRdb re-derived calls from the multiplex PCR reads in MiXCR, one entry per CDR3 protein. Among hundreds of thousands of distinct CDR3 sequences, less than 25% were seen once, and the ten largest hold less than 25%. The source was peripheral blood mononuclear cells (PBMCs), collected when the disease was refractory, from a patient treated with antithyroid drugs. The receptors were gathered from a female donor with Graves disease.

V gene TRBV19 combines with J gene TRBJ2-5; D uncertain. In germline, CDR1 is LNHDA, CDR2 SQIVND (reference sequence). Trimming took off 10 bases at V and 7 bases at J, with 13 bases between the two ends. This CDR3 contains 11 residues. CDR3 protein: CATRGERTQYF. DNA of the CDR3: TGTGCCACCCGAGGTGAGCGGACCCAGTACTTC. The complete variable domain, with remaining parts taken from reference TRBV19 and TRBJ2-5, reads DGGITQSPKYLFRKEGQNVTLSCEQNLNHDAMYWYRQDPGQGLRLIYYSQIVNDFQKGDIAEGYSVSREKKESFPLTVTSAQKNPTAFYLCATRGERTQYFGPGTRLLVL.

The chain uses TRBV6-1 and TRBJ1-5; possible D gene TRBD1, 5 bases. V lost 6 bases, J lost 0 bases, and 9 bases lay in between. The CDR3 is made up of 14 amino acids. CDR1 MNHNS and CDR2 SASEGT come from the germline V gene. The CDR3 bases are TGTGCCAGCAGCGGGGGGGTTAGCAATCAGCCCCAGCATTTT. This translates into CASSGGVSNQPQHF.

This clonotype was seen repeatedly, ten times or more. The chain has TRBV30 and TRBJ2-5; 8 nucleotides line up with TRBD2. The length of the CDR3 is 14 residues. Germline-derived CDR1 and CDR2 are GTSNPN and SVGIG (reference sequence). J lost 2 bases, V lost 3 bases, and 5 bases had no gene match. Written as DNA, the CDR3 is TGTGCCTGGAGGACGGGAGGGCCTCAAGAGACCCAGTACTTC. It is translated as CAWRTGGPQETQYF.

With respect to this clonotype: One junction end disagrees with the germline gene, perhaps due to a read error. The CDR3 nucleotides are TGTGCCGGCAGTTACCCCGCCGATTTTTGGTCGGGTCAAAACACCGGGGAGCTGTTTTTT. This encodes CAGSYPADFWSGQNTGELFF. This rearrangement joins TRBV6-7 to TRBJ2-2; D is uncertain. Being an ORF, TRBV6-7 has a function that is uncertain. This CDR3 has 20 residues.

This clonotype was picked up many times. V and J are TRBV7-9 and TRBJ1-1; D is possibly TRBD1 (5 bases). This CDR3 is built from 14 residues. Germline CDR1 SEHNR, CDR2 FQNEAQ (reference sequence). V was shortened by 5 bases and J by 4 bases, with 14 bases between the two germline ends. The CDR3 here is CASSLGGRSTEAFF. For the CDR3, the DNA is TGTGCCAGCAGCCTCGGGGGGAGGAGCACTGAAGCTTTCTTT.

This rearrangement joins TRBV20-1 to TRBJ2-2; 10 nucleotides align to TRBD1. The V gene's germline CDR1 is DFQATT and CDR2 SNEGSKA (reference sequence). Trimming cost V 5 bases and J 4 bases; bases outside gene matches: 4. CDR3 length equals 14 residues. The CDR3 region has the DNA TGCAGTGCTTCCGGGACAGGGGCCACCGGGGAGCTGTTTTTT. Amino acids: CSASGTGATGELFF.

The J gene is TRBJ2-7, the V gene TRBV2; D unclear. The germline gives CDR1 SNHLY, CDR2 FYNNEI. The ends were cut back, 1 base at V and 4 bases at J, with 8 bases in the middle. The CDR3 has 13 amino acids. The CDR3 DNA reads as TGTGCCAGCAGTGAAGGTTTGGGGTACGAGCAGTACTTC. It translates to CASSEGLGYEQYF.

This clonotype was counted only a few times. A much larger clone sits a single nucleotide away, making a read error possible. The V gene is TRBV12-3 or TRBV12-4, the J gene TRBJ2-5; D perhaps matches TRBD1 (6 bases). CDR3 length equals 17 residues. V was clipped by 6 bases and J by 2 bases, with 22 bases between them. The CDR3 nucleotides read TGTGCCAGCAGCCCTTCGGAACCAACAGGGATACAAGAGACCCAGTACTTC. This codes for CASSPSEPTGIQETQYF.

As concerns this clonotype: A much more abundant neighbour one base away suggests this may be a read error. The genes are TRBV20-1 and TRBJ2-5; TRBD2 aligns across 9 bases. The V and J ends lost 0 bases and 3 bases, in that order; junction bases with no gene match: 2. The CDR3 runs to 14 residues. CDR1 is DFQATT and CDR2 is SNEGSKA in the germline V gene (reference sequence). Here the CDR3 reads CSAREAGGEETQYF. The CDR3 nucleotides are TGCAGTGCTAGAGAAGCGGGAGGTGAAGAGACCCAGTACTTC.

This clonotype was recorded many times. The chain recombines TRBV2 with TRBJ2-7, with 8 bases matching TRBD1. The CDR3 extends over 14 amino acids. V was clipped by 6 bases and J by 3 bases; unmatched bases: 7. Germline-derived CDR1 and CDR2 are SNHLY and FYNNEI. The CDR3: CASSGQGAYYEQYF. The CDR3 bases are TGTGCCAGCAGCGGACAGGGAGCCTACTACGAGCAGTACTTC.

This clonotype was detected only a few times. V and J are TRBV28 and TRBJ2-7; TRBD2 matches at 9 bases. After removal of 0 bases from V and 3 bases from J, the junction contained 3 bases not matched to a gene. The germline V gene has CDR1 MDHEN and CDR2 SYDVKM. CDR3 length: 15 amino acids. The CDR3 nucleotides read TGTGCCAGCAGTTTATGGGGACTAGCAAACTACGAGCAGTACTTC. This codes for CASSLWGLANYEQYF. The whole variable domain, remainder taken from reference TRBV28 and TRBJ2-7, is DVKVTQSSRYLVKRTGEKVFLECVQDMDHENMFWYRQDPGLGLRLIYFSYDVKMKEKGDIPEGYSVSREKKERFSLILESASTNQTSMYLCASSLWGLANYEQYFGPGTRLTVT.

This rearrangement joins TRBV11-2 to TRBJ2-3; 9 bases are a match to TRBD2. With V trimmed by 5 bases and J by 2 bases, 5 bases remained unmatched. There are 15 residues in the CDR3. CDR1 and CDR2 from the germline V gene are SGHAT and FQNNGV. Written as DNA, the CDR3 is TGTGCCAGCAGCCCGACTAGCGGAGACACAGATACGCAGTATTTT. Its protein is CASSPTSGDTDTQYF.

The DNA of the CDR3 is TGTGCCAGCAGACAGGGCGACAACAATGAGCAGTTCTTC. It codes for CASRQGDNNEQFF. This chain connects TRBV2 to TRBJ2-1, with D perhaps TRBD1 (6 bases). V lost 6 bases and J lost 5, with 11 bases in between. This CDR3 is 13 amino acids long. Germline assignment: CDR1 SNHLY and CDR2 FYNNEI.

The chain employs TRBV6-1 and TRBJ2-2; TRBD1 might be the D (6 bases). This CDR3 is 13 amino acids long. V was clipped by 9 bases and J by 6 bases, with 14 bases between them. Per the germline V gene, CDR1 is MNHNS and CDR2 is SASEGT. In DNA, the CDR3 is TGTGCCAGTAACTACAGGGTCCCCGGGGAGCTGTTTTTT. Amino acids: CASNYRVPGELFF.

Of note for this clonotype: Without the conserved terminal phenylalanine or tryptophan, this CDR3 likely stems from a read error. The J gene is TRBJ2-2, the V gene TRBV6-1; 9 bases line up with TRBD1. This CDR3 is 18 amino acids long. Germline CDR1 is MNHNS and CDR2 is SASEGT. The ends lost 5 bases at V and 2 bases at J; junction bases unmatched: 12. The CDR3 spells CASSPPPGDRENTGELFL. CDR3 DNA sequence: TGTGCCAGCAGTCCTCCCCCAGGGGACAGGGAAAACACCGGGGAGCTGTTTCTT.

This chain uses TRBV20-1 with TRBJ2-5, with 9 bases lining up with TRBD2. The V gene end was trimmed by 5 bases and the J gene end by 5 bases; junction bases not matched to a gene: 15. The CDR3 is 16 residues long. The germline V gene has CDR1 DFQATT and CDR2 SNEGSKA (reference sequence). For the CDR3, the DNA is TGCAGTGCTGGAGTCCCTAGCGGGGCTGCAATCGAGACCCAGTACTTC. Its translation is CSAGVPSGAAIETQYF.

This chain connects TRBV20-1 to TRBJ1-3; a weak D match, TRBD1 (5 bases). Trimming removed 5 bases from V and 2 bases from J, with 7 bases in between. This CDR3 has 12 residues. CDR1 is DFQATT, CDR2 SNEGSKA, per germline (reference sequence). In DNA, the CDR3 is TGCAGTGCTGGGGGGGCTGGAAACACCATATATTTT. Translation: CSAGGAGNTIYF.

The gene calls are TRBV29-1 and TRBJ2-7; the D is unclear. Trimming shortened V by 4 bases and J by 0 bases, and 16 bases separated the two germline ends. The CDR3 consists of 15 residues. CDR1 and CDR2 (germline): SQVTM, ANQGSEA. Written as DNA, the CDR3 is TGCAGCGTTGTCCTCGGGTCTTTAAGCTCCTACGAGCAGTACTTC. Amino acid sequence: CSVVLGSLSSYEQYF.

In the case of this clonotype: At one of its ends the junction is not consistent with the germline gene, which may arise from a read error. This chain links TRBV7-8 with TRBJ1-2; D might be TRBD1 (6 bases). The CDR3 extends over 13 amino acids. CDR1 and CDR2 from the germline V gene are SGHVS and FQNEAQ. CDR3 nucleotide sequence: TGTGCCAACAGCCACAGGGACGGCTATGGCTACACCTTC. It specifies CANSHRDGYGYTF.

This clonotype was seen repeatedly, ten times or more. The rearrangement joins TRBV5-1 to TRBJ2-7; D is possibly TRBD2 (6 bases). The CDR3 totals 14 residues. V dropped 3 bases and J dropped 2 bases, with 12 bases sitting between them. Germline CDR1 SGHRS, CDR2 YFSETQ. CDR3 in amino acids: CASSSAGYAYEQYF. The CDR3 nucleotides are TGCGCCAGCAGCTCCGCGGGGTATGCCTACGAGCAGTACTTC.

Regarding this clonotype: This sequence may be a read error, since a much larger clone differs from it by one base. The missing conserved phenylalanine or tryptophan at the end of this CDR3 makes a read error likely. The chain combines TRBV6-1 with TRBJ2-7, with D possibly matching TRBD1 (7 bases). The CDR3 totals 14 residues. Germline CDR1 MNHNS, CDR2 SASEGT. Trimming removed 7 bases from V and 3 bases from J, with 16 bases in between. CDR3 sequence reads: CASTPGGSSYEQYL. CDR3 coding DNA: TGTGCCAGCACCCCAGGGGGGAGTAGCTACGAGCAGTACCTC.